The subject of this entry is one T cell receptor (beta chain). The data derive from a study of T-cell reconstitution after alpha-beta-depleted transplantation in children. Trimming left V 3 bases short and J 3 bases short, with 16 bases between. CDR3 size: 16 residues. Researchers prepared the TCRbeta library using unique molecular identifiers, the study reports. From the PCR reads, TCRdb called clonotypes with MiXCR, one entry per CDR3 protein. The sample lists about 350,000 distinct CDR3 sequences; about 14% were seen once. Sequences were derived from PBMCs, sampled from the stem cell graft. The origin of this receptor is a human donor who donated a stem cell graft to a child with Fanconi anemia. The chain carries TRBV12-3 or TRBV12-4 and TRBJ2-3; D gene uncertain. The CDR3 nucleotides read TGTGCCAGCAGTTTTAGCAGCCGACTCCCAACAGATACGCAGTATTTT. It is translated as CASSFSSRLPTDTQYF.